A single sample is the source of the 28 T cell receptor beta chains below, sequenced in a study of molecular identifiers for immune sequencing clone quantification (dated 2018 in TCRdb). The library was prepared using PCR. For sequencing, a NextSeq 500 was employed. TCRdb cleaned the public reads at Q25 with fastp, built clones with MiXCR and kept in-frame beta chains. Each CDR3 protein appears once, grouped with its most common genes and DNA. The sample profile shows over 85,000 distinct CDR3 sequences; about 23% of them were found once. Around 0.77% of the sample is held by the ten biggest clonotypes. Sequencing was done on a sample of naive CD8+ T cells from blood, with Jurkat cell RNA spiked in. The sample's cell subset or site label, in plain terms: FACS-sorted CD8+CD4-CCR7+CD45RA+ naive T cells. Source of these receptors: a human donor in good health. Some libraries in this study had Jurkat cell RNA spiked in.

As concerns this clonotype: This may come from a read error, since a much larger clone is one base off. The rearrangement uses TRBV29-1 and TRBJ2-7; 10 bases match TRBD1. Germline values: CDR1 SQVTM, CDR2 ANQGSEA. The CDR3 is made up of 13 amino acids. The trim removed 7 bases at V and 9 bases at J, leaving 12 bases unmatched. The chain's CDR3 is CSASGTGVGGQYF. The DNA for the CDR3 is TGCAGCGCGTCCGGGACAGGGGTCGGGGGGCAGTACTTC.

Points on this clonotype: Given a much more abundant clone one base away, this may be a read error. The chain links TRBV9 to TRBJ1-1; maybe TRBD1 (6 bases). Germline CDR1 and CDR2: SGDLS and YYNGEE. The CDR3 has 15 amino acids. Trimming stripped 7 bases from V and 4 bases from J, with 20 bases between. The CDR3 bases are TGTGCCAGCCGCGCAGGGGACCGGATGGGCACTGAAGCTTTCTTT. It is translated as CASRAGDRMGTEAFF.

This clonotype appeared many times. The chain recombines TRBV20-1 with TRBJ2-3; 16 nucleotides align to TRBD2. The germline V gene encodes CDR1 DFQATT and CDR2 SNEGSKA (reference sequence). This CDR3 spans 16 amino acids. The V and J ends lost 6 bases and 3 bases, in that order; junction bases with no gene match: 6. The CDR3 spells CSAKGLAGGITDTQYF. The CDR3 DNA is TGCAGTGCAAAGGGACTAGCGGGAGGGATTACAGATACGCAGTATTTT.

As for this clonotype: A much larger clone differs by one base, so this may be a read error. Here the CDR3 reads CASSLGGETTEAFF. The CDR3 DNA reads as TGTGCCAGCAGCCTAGGGGGGGAAACCACTGAAGCTTTCTTT. The chain recombines TRBV6-6 with TRBJ1-1, with D maybe TRBD1 (6 bases). Germline V gives CDR1 MNHNY, CDR2 SVGAGI (reference sequence). This CDR3 contains 14 residues. V was cut by 6 bases and J by 4 bases, with 15 bases left in between.

As regards this clonotype: Germline is not matched at one junction end, which may reflect a read error. The CDR3 DNA is TGTGCCCGCAGCCAAGGTCGGGGGGGGGGGTTGCCGCAGCCCCAGCATTTT. The encoded protein is CARSQGRGGGLPQPQHF. This rearrangement joins TRBV3-1 to TRBJ1-5; TRBD1 might be the D (5 bases). Germline lookup yields CDR1 LGHDT and CDR2 YNNKEL (reference sequence). The length of the CDR3 is 17 residues.

V is TRBV7-9 and J is TRBJ2-7; tentative D call: TRBD1 (6 bases). The CDR3 is made up of 14 amino acids. The germline V gene has CDR1 SEHNR and CDR2 FQNEAQ (reference sequence). V was shortened by 5 bases and J by 2 bases, with 13 bases between the two germline ends. For the CDR3, the DNA is TGTGCCAGCAGCAGCCGACAGGACCCCTACGAGCAGTACTTC. This translates into CASSSRQDPYEQYF.

V is TRBV3-1 and J is TRBJ2-7; 11 bases line up with TRBD2. CDR1 and CDR2 from the germline V gene are LGHDT and YNNKEL (reference sequence). The CDR3 is made up of 15 amino acids. With V trimmed by 4 bases and J by 7 bases, 9 bases remained unmatched. Here the CDR3 reads CASSPPGLAALEQYF. In DNA, the CDR3 is TGTGCCAGCAGCCCACCGGGACTAGCGGCATTGGAGCAGTACTTC.

V is TRBV27 and J is TRBJ2-7; 7 bases match TRBD1. J gave up 2 bases and V 6 bases, and 16 bases lay outside the gene matches. This CDR3 has 17 residues. CDR1 MNHEY and CDR2 SMNVEV come from the germline V gene (reference sequence). CDR3 sequence reads: CASSAQGGYSYTYEQYF. CDR3 bases: TGTGCCAGCAGCGCCCAAGGGGGCTACTCCTATACCTACGAGCAGTACTTC.

With regard to this clonotype: A single base separates this from a much larger clone, so it may be a read error. The chain links TRBV7-2 to TRBJ1-5; D is ambiguous. V shed 6 bases and J shed 0 bases, with 12 bases lying between them. This CDR3 is 15 amino acids long. Looked up from germline, CDR1 is SGHTA and CDR2 is FQGNSA. CDR3 DNA sequence: TGTGCCAGCAGACAAGACAAATATAGCAATCAGCCCCAGCATTTT. This translates into CASRQDKYSNQPQHF.

Points on this clonotype: The CDR3 carries no conserved terminal phenylalanine or tryptophan, so it likely arises from a read error. The chain recombines TRBV5-6 with TRBJ1-1, with 9 bases aligning to TRBD1. Germline trimming cut 5 bases from V and 6 bases from J; bases unmatched to any gene: 8. Germline assignment: CDR1 SGHDT and CDR2 YYEEEE. The CDR3 runs 14 residues. The CDR3 loop is CASRIQGATAEAFS. The DNA for the CDR3 is TGTGCCAGCAGGATACAGGGGGCGACAGCTGAAGCTTTCTCT.

As for this clonotype: A read error is possible here, since a much larger clone lies one base away. The J gene is TRBJ2-3, the V gene TRBV14, with D perhaps matching TRBD1 or TRBD2 (5 bases each). Germline CDR1 and CDR2: SGHDN and FVKESK. The CDR3 sequence is 16 residues long. The V gene lost 2 bases and the J gene lost 3 bases, with 15 bases spanning the gap. CDR3 residues: CASSQRRGVRTDTQYF. In DNA form, the CDR3 reads TGTGCCAGCAGCCAAAGAAGAGGGGTTCGGACAGATACGCAGTATTTT.

This clonotype has just one count. V is TRBV7-9 and J is TRBJ1-6; the D gene is possibly TRBD1 (5 bases). The CDR3 length is 16 residues. Deletions cut 3 bases from V and 11 bases from J, with 20 bases between. CDR1 SEHNR and CDR2 FQNEAQ come from the germline V gene (reference sequence). The CDR3 DNA reads as TGTGCCAGCAGCTTTGGGCAGGGAGGTTTGGATCCACCCCTCCACTTT. Amino acid sequence: CASSFGQGGLDPPLHF.

Points on this clonotype: This could be a read error, since a much larger clone is one nucleotide away. This chain connects TRBV30 to TRBJ1-1; perhaps TRBD1 as D (5 bases). The CDR3 has 13 amino acids. Trimming shortened V by 5 bases and J by 0 bases, and 10 bases separated the two germline ends. Germline lookup yields CDR1 GTSNPN and CDR2 SVGIG (reference sequence). This chain's CDR3 is CAWDRIVNTEAFF. DNA for the CDR3: TGTGCCTGGGACAGAATCGTGAACACTGAAGCTTTCTTT.

The chain uses TRBV20-1 and TRBJ2-7; 8 nucleotides align to TRBD1. The CDR3 spans 13 residues. Looked up from germline, CDR1 is DFQATT and CDR2 is SNEGSKA (reference sequence). V trimming: 3 bases; J trimming: 3 bases; junction bases outside the gene matches: 4. The CDR3 sequence is CSARGGQGYEQYF. As DNA, the CDR3 is TGCAGTGCTAGGGGAGGACAGGGCTACGAGCAGTACTTC.

Many counts were recorded for this clonotype. The V call is TRBV29-1, the J call TRBJ2-3, with D maybe TRBD1 (6 bases). This CDR3 is built from 15 residues. The ends were cut back, 1 base at V and 3 bases at J, with 14 bases in the middle. The V gene's germline CDR1 is SQVTM and CDR2 ANQGSEA. CDR3 in amino acids: CSVEVSGRGTDTQYF. The CDR3, as DNA: TGCAGCGTTGAAGTTTCAGGCAGGGGAACAGATACGCAGTATTTT.

This clonotype was seen more than once but under ten times. The V gene is TRBV20-1, the J gene TRBJ1-1, with TRBD1 matching 7 bases. With V trimmed by 2 bases and J by 6 bases, 12 bases remained unmatched. Per germline, CDR1 DFQATT and CDR2 SNEGSKA (reference sequence). The CDR3 length is 15 residues. CDR3 in DNA: TGCAGTGCTAGACGAGGGGGCGCGGGGAGCGCTGAAGCTTTCTTT. Translated, it gives CSARRGGAGSAEAFF.

A remark on this clonotype: A read error may be the cause here, since a much bigger clone is one base away. The rearrangement links TRBV5-3 to TRBJ1-2; TRBD1 aligns across 7 bases. TRBV5-3 is assigned to the ORF class and has an uncertain function. CDR3 size: 16 residues. CDR3 sequence: CASSLGDSAPNYGYTF. In nucleotides, the CDR3 is TGTGCCAGCAGCTTAGGGGACAGTGCCCCTAACTATGGCTACACCTTC.

Remarks on this clonotype: This may stem from a read error, because a much larger clone lies one nucleotide away. This chain links TRBV7-9 with TRBJ2-7, with 7 bases identical to TRBD2. Germline V lookup: CDR1 SEHNR, CDR2 FQNEAQ (reference sequence). The CDR3 consists of 15 residues. The CDR3 DNA reads as TGTGTCAGCAGCTTAGGGCCCGGGGACTACTACGAGCAGTACTTC. It specifies CVSSLGPGDYYEQYF.

Turning to this clonotype: A read error may explain this, as a much larger clone is one base away. The genes are TRBV6-2 or TRBV6-3 and TRBJ2-3; D perhaps matches TRBD2 (6 bases). Germline CDR1 MNHEY, CDR2 SVGEGT. Trimming removed 7 bases from V and 1 base from J, with 18 bases in between. The CDR3 extends over 16 amino acids. The CDR3 DNA follows: TGTGCCAGCACCCCACCGCGGGGTTGGGGCACAGATACGCAGTATTTT. It is translated as CASTPPRGWGTDTQYF.

The table lists this clonotype with a few counts. The chain joins TRBV9 to TRBJ2-7; 10 bases fit TRBD1. Germline V gives CDR1 SGDLS, CDR2 YYNGEE. The CDR3 contains 15 residues. V shed 3 bases, J shed 2 bases, and the junction held 5 bases outside the gene matches. The CDR3 loop is CASSGGTGDPYEQYF. CDR3 coding DNA: TGTGCCAGCAGCGGGGGGACAGGGGACCCCTACGAGCAGTACTTC.

The table lists this clonotype with a few counts. The chain employs TRBV7-2 and TRBJ2-5; 11 bases match TRBD2. The V segment lost 5 bases and the J segment 5 bases; nucleotides outside the gene matches: 7. The length of the CDR3 is 15 residues. Germline loops: CDR1 SGHTA, CDR2 FQGNSA. The DNA of the CDR3 is TGTGCCAGCAGCCGTAGCGGGGGGGCCCTCGAGACCCAGTACTTC. Translating gives CASSRSGGALETQYF.

Ten or more counts support this clonotype. The chain couples TRBV5-1 to TRBJ2-5; 11 bases are a match to TRBD2. The V gene's germline CDR1 is SGHRS and CDR2 YFSETQ. The CDR3 totals 14 residues. Trimming at V came to 7 bases and at J to 2 bases, leaving 4 bases not matched to a gene. CDR3 protein: CASRLAGGQETQYF. The CDR3 DNA sequence: TGCGCCAGCCGTCTAGCGGGAGGTCAAGAGACCCAGTACTTC.

This clonotype was seen a handful of times. The V and J genes are TRBV20-1 and TRBJ2-1, with D perhaps matching TRBD1 or TRBD2 (5 bases each). CDR3 size: 15 residues. Trimming shortened V by 3 bases and J by 3 bases, and 15 bases separated the two germline ends. Per germline, CDR1 DFQATT and CDR2 SNEGSKA (reference sequence). DNA for the CDR3: TGCAGTGCTAGTACACGGGACCTCCTCTACAATGAGCAGTTCTTC. Translation: CSASTRDLLYNEQFF.

Remarks on this clonotype: A read error may explain this, as a much larger clone is one base away. This chain connects TRBV5-1 to TRBJ2-3; 7 bases are shared with TRBD1. Germline V lookup: CDR1 SGHRS, CDR2 YFSETQ. The CDR3 totals 15 residues. J was trimmed by 0 bases and V by 5 bases; bases with no gene match: 6. The CDR3 DNA reads as TGCGCCAGCAGGACCGGGACAGCAAGCACAGATACGCAGTATTTT. Its translation is CASRTGTASTDTQYF.

Of note for this clonotype: The conserved phenylalanine or tryptophan is not found at the CDR3 terminus, so this likely reflects a read error. It is unclear where the CDR3 begins or ends on the DNA, so no DNA is shown, and the CDR3 is as TCRdb lists it. V usage is TRBV29-1 and J usage is TRBJ2-2. 11 amino acids form the CDR3, both terminal residues included. The V gene's germline CDR1 is SQVTM and CDR2 ANQGSEA. This CDR3 is CSVEDTGELLY.

This clonotype was observed at least ten times. The V call is TRBV6-5, the J call TRBJ2-5, with 14 bases fitting TRBD2. This CDR3 spans 15 amino acids. Per the germline V gene, CDR1 is MNHEY and CDR2 is SVGAGI. V dropped 2 bases and J dropped 4; count of bases not matched to a gene: 0. The DNA of the CDR3 is TGTGCCAGCAGTTACGGGACTAGCGGGAGAGAGACCCAGTACTTC. Translated, it gives CASSYGTSGRETQYF.

A note on this clonotype: Since no conserved phenylalanine or tryptophan closes the CDR3, a read error is the likely cause. The V gene is TRBV6-6, the J gene TRBJ1-5; D is unresolved. Germline values: CDR1 MNHNY, CDR2 SVGAGI (reference sequence). V was pared by 7 bases and J by 4 bases, with 11 bases between. The CDR3 consists of 13 residues. The CDR3 spells CASKAGSNQPQHL. The CDR3 nucleotides read TGTGCCAGCAAGGCGGGGAGTAATCAGCCCCAGCATCTT.

This clonotype has at least ten counts. The V call is TRBV18, the J call TRBJ1-1; no definite D call. V dropped 4 bases and J dropped 8 bases, with 8 bases sitting between them. Germline CDR1 KGHSH, CDR2 LQKENI. The CDR3 totals 11 residues. The CDR3 here is CASSLSREAFF. The DNA for the CDR3 is TGTGCCAGCTCACTTTCAAGGGAAGCTTTCTTT.